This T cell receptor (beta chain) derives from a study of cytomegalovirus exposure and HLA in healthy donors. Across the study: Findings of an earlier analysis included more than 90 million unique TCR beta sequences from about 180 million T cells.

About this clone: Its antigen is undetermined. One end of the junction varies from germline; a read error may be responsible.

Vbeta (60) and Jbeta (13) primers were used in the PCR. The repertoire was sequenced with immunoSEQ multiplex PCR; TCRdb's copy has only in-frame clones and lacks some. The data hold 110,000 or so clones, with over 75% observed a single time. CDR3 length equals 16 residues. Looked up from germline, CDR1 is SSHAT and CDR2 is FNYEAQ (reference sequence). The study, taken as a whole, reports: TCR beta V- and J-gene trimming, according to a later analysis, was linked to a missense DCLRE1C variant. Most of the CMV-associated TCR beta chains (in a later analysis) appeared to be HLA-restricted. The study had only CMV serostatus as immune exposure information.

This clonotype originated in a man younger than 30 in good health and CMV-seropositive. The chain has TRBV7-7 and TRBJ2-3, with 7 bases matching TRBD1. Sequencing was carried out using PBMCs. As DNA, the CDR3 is TGTGCTAGCAGCCTGAGACCGGGACAGCCTACAGATACGCAGTATTTT. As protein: CASSLRPGQPTDTQYF. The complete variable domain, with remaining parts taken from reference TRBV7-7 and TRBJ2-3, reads GAGVSQSPRYKVTKRGQDVTLRCDPISSHATLYWYQQALGQGPEFLTYFNYEAQPDKSGLPSDRFSAERPEGSISTLTIQRTEQRDSAMYRCASSLRPGQPTDTQYFGPGTRLTVL.